This T cell receptor (beta chain) was captured by sequencing in a study of metastatic and nonmetastatic thyroid tumors (dated by TCRdb to 2020 to 2022). Concerning the study at large: Repertoires were compared across peripheral blood and tumor or nodule tissue samples from malignant and benign thyroid patients.

Concerning this clone: Its antigen remains unidentified. An end of the junction does not agree with germline; a read error may underlie this.

From a lookup of the germline V gene (reference sequence), CDR1 and CDR2 are MNHEY and SMNVEV. The CDR3 numbers 15 residues from cysteine through phenylalanine. The DNA shown is the 45-base CDR3, in frame from base 1. General conclusions and limits of the study: In both blood and tumor samples, TCR beta diversity was reported to be significantly higher in malignant tumors than in benign nodules.

The method behind the library was PCR. TCRdb names Illumina HiSeq 4000 as the instrument used. High-throughput sequencing was used to profile the TCR beta-chain CDR3 region of each patient. Per the source publication's procedure: The researchers built a classifier to tell apart papillary thyroid cancer patients with distant metastasis, based on CDR3 differences among clinicopathological groups. Repertoire diversity was assessed with the Shannon index, and tumor-blood repertoire similarity with the Morisita-Horn index. The public reads were run again by TCRdb, first through fastp at Q25 and then through MiXCR, and only productive beta chains were kept. The V and J calls here are based on TCRdb, not the publication. This sample comprises some 20,000 clones, 11% of them detected only once. The ten largest make up 25% to 30% of the sample. Before undergoing thyroid surgery, none of the patients had been given any kind of treatment. The study retrospectively analysed patient clinical samples collected from about 2012 to 2018 using T-cell receptor beta sequencing.

Material for sequencing was blood. This TCR derives from a female donor with papillary thyroid cancer or a benign thyroid nodule (not recorded which). Some clones in this sample may be carry-over from other donors' samples. In this chain, TRBV27 is recombined with TRBJ2-2; no D gene is confidently identified. The CDR3 corresponds to CASSLWVDDTGELFF. The nucleotide sequence is TGTGCCAGCAGTTTATGGGTGGACGACACTGGGGAGCTGTTTTTT.